These 10 T cell receptor beta chains originate from one sample sequenced in a study of cytomegalovirus exposure and HLA in healthy donors. Primers included in the PCR were 60 Vbeta and 13 Jbeta primers. This table comes from immunoSEQ multiplex PCR, and its TCRdb copy is limited to in-frame clones, with some not included. The sample shows under 200,000 clones, roughly 80% of them seen only once. The material sequenced was PBMCs. The receptors originated from a man between 45 and 60 years old in good health and CMV-seropositive.

This clone was found once. The chain has TRBV19 and TRBJ1-5; D ambiguous. Germline CDR1 is LNHDA and CDR2 is SQIVND (reference sequence). Between the trimmed V and J ends, which lost 5 bases and 6 bases, there was a span of 11 bases. The CDR3 length is 13 residues. Written as DNA, the CDR3 is TGTGCCAGTAGTGTCGGACTCATTCAGCCCCAGCATTTT. Encoded protein: CASSVGLIQPQHF.

The chain carries TRBV28 and TRBJ1-2; 7 nucleotides match TRBD1. This CDR3 is built from 16 residues. The ends lost 5 bases at V and 7 bases at J; junction bases unmatched: 16. Looked up from germline, CDR1 is MDHEN and CDR2 is SYDVKM. The CDR3 DNA reads TGTGCCAGCAGTGAGCAGTCCCGGGACAGTCGCGGTGGCTACACCTTC. This gives the protein CASSEQSRDSRGGYTF.

The CDR3 here is CAWSVQGVSYEQYF. The CDR3 coding sequence is TGTGCCTGGAGTGTACAAGGGGTCTCCTACGAGCAGTACTTC. V is TRBV30 and J is TRBJ2-5, with a possible D match to TRBD1 (5 bases). The J call is doubtful: the DNA matches TRBJ2-7 better. The CDR3 length is 14 residues. The germline V gene has CDR1 GTSNPN and CDR2 SVGIG (reference sequence).

The CDR3 reads CASSQGGGREQYF. The CDR3 nucleotides are TGCGCCAGCAGCCAAGGCGGGGGGAGGGAGCAGTACTTC. The chain uses TRBV4-3 and TRBJ2-7, with 8 bases aligning to TRBD2. This CDR3 comprises 13 residues. Germline V gives CDR1 LGHNA, CDR2 YSLEER. Trimming cost V 1 base and J 7 bases; bases outside gene matches: 3.

V is TRBV19 and J is TRBJ2-3; 13 bases are shared with TRBD2. After removal of 6 bases from V and 6 bases from J, the junction contained 12 bases not matched to a gene. CDR1 is LNHDA and CDR2 is SQIVND in the germline V gene (reference sequence). The CDR3 runs 17 residues. CDR3 region: CASSSQLLAGGKDTQYF. The CDR3 nucleotides are TGTGCCAGTAGCTCCCAACTACTAGCGGGGGGGAAGGATACGCAGTATTTT.

This clone was observed a handful of times. The gene calls are TRBV5-4 and TRBJ1-4; 9 nucleotides line up with TRBD1. After removal of 0 bases from V and 5 bases from J, the junction contained 2 bases not matched to a gene. CDR3 length equals 15 residues. Per the germline V gene, CDR1 is SGHNT and CDR2 is YYREEE (reference sequence). The CDR3 region has the DNA TGTGCCAGCAGCTTGGGAGGGACAGGGAATGAAAAACTGTTTTTT. This gives the protein CASSLGGTGNEKLFF.

The chain employs TRBV10-3 and TRBJ2-3, with 7 bases matching TRBD2. From germline, CDR1 is ENHRY and CDR2 SYGVKD. Unmatched junction bases numbered 3, after V lost 4 bases and J lost 2 bases. The CDR3 sequence is 14 residues long. CDR3 bases: TGTGCCATCAGTGGGGGGGGGATCACAGATACGCAGTATTTT. Protein sequence: CAISGGGITDTQYF.

CDR3 DNA sequence: TGCGCCAGCTCAGCATCTAGCGGGGGCCGCCACGATACGCAGTATTTT. Translation: CASSASSGGRHDTQYF. V gene TRBV10-1 combines with J gene TRBJ2-3; 10 bases align to TRBD2. The CDR3 has 16 amino acids. V gave up 8 bases and J gave up 6 bases; unmatched junction bases: 14. CDR1 and CDR2 from the germline V gene are WNHNN and SYGVQD (reference sequence).

This chain connects TRBV6-1 to TRBJ2-3, with TRBD2 identical over 8 bases. There are 16 residues in the CDR3. Germline V CDR1 and CDR2: MNHNS, SASEGT. The V and J ends lost 0 bases and 7 bases, in that order; junction bases with no gene match: 9. The CDR3 region has the DNA TGTGCCAGCAGTGAAGCTCGAGCGGGGGCCCTTAATACGCAGTATTTT. Amino acids: CASSEARAGALNTQYF.

V and J are TRBV10-2 and TRBJ1-2; a weak D match, TRBD1 (5 bases). Germline V lookup: CDR1 WSHSY, CDR2 SAAADI. Between the trimmed V and J ends, which lost 5 bases and 8 bases, there was a span of 18 bases. This CDR3 comprises 14 residues. This CDR3 reads CASSSDTSSAGYTF. The CDR3 DNA reads TGCGCCAGCAGTTCGGACACTAGCTCGGCAGGCTACACCTTC.